This T cell receptor (beta chain) was identified during a study of blood T cell repertoires in COVID-19. Study-level background: The origin of the acute and convalescent COVID-19 samples was the United States, Italy and Spain. Nucleic acid was either cDNA or gDNA, and it came from T cells, B-cell-depleted T cells, or PBMCs.

V lost 5 bases and J lost 7; bases outside the gene matches: 9. CDR1 SQVTM and CDR2 ANQGSEA come from the germline V gene. This CDR3 comprises 14 residues. In the authors' workflow: Using reference gene primer amplification, nucleated cell counts were estimated. Sequencing used immunoSEQ multiplex PCR; TCRdb keeps in-frame clones, though not all of them. V and J calls plus clone size are reproduced from that table; the DNA served to infer D and trimming. Of around 140,000 clones listed, more than 60% are singletons. The TCR was taken from a woman in her seventies with acute or convalescent COVID-19. V usage is TRBV29-1 and J usage is TRBJ2-1; TRBD2 aligns across 9 bases. Sequenced: peripheral blood. CDR3 sequence (DNA): TGCAGCGTTCTCCTAGCGGGGTGGGGGAATGAGCAGTTCTTC. Protein: CSVLLAGWGNEQFF.